A selection of T cell receptor beta chains follows, all from one sample in a study of vaccination and CD4 T cells after COVID-19. No cognate antigen is known for these TCRs. TCRdb recomputed calls from the PCR reads with MiXCR, one row per CDR3 protein. The sample consists of roughly 10,000 distinct CDR3 sequences, about 61% of them appearing once. Sequenced input: CD4+ T cells from blood, cultured in vitro. These receptors were obtained from a human donor who had recovered from COVID-19. Each CDR3 is given with its conserved first and last residue. The D gene is left open where the match is weak. The size field is filled for only some rows; it gives once, few, many or a size class.

j_gene: TRBJ2-7
d_gene: NA
v_gene: TRBV7-2
abundance: few
CDR3aa: CASSYRSSEQYF
CDR3nt: TGTGCCAGCAGCTACAGGTCAAGCGAGCAGTACTTC

j_gene: TRBJ2-1
d_gene: TRBD2
v_gene: TRBV20-1
abundance: NA
CDR3aa: CSAKGLAGGRRNEQFF
CDR3nt: TGCAGTGCTAAGGGACTAGCGGGGGGGCGCCGGAATGAGCAGTTCTTC

j_gene: TRBJ2-1
d_gene: NA
v_gene: TRBV12-3/TRBV12-4
abundance: NA
CDR3aa: CASRGSPGRQFF
CDR3nt: TGTGCCAGCAGGGGCTCTCCCGGGCGGCAGTTCTTC

j_gene: TRBJ1-5
d_gene: NA
v_gene: TRBV7-6
abundance: NA
CDR3aa: CASSLSVGGPNQPQHF
CDR3nt: TGTGCCAGCAGCTTGTCTGTCGGGGGGCCGAATCAGCCCCAGCATTTT

j_gene: TRBJ2-2
d_gene: TRBD1
v_gene: TRBV24-1
abundance: NA
CDR3aa: CATSDWGQHTGELFF
CDR3nt: TGTGCCACCAGTGACTGGGGACAGCACACCGGGGAGCTGTTTTTT

j_gene: TRBJ1-1
d_gene: NA
v_gene: TRBV5-4
abundance: NA
CDR3aa: CASSLAGPNTEAFF
CDR3nt: TGTGCCAGCAGCTTGGCCGGGCCGAACACTGAAGCTTTCTTT

j_gene: TRBJ1-1
d_gene: NA
v_gene: TRBV6-1
abundance: once
CDR3aa: CASSPQPNTEAFF
CDR3nt: TGTGCCAGCTCGCCCCAGCCGAACACTGAAGCTTTCTTT

j_gene: TRBJ2-3
d_gene: TRBD2
v_gene: TRBV12-5
abundance: NA
CDR3aa: CASGLVAGYTDTQYF
CDR3nt: TGTGCTAGTGGTTTGGTAGCGGGATACACAGATACGCAGTATTTT

j_gene: TRBJ2-5
d_gene: TRBD1
v_gene: TRBV6-5
abundance: NA
CDR3aa: CTSSYSGGQGVVWSQYF
CDR3nt: TGTACCAGCAGTTACTCAGGGGGACAGGGGGTTGTTTGGTCCCAGTACTTC

j_gene: TRBJ2-4
d_gene: NA
v_gene: TRBV20-1
abundance: NA
CDR3aa: CSAREGVAKNIQYF
CDR3nt: TGCAGTGCTAGGGAGGGGGTAGCCAAAAACATTCAGTACTTC

j_gene: TRBJ2-1
d_gene: TRBD1
v_gene: TRBV25-1
abundance: few
CDR3aa: CASRQGDEQFF
CDR3nt: TGTGCCAGCCGGCAGGGGGATGAGCAGTTCTTC

j_gene: TRBJ2-1
d_gene: NA
v_gene: TRBV7-6
abundance: NA
CDR3aa: CASSLARKGEQFF
CDR3nt: TGTGCTAGCAGCTTAGCGCGGAAAGGTGAGCAGTTCTTC

j_gene: TRBJ1-1
d_gene: NA
v_gene: TRBV29-1
abundance: NA
CDR3aa: CSVVSNTEAFF
CDR3nt: TGCAGCGTTGTCTCGAACACTGAAGCTTTCTTT

j_gene: TRBJ2-7
d_gene: TRBD2
v_gene: TRBV27
abundance: NA
CDR3aa: CASSRPQAGEYEQYF
CDR3nt: TGTGCCAGCAGCCGCCCCCAAGCGGGAGAGTACGAGCAGTACTTC

j_gene: TRBJ1-1
d_gene: NA
v_gene: TRBV27
abundance: few
CDR3aa: CASRPTGITEAFF
CDR3nt: TGTGCCAGCAGGCCCACAGGGATCACTGAAGCTTTCTTT

j_gene: TRBJ1-2
d_gene: TRBD1
v_gene: TRBV7-2
abundance: NA
CDR3aa: CASSPSGTGYGYTF
CDR3nt: TGTGCCAGCAGCCCCTCGGGGACAGGCTATGGCTACACCTTC

j_gene: TRBJ1-2
d_gene: NA
v_gene: TRBV12-3/TRBV12-4
abundance: few
CDR3aa: CASSPRGGAFGYTF
CDR3nt: TGTGCCAGCAGTCCTAGGGGGGGGGCTTTCGGCTACACCTTC

j_gene: TRBJ1-5
d_gene: NA
v_gene: TRBV19
abundance: NA
CDR3aa: CASSPQPGVRQPQHF
CDR3nt: TGTGCCAGTAGTCCCCAACCGGGAGTGAGGCAGCCCCAGCATTTT

j_gene: TRBJ1-4
d_gene: NA
v_gene: TRBV7-2
abundance: NA
CDR3aa: CASSFRQGREKLFF
CDR3nt: TGTGCCAGCAGCTTTCGGCAGGGGAGGGAAAAACTGTTTTTT

j_gene: TRBJ2-5
d_gene: NA
v_gene: TRBV7-2
abundance: few
CDR3aa: CASSLGGRPETQYF
CDR3nt: TGTGCCAGCAGCTTAGGAGGCAGACCAGAGACCCAGTACTTC

j_gene: TRBJ1-2
d_gene: NA
v_gene: TRBV7-3
abundance: NA
CDR3aa: CASSPQAGPQGGGYTF
CDR3nt: TGTGCCAGCAGCCCCCAGGCTGGGCCACAGGGTGGCGGCTACACCTTC

j_gene: TRBJ1-5
d_gene: NA
v_gene: TRBV19
abundance: NA
CDR3aa: CGTASGNQPQHF
CDR3nt: TGTGGCACAGCCTCGGGCAATCAGCCCCAGCATTTT

j_gene: TRBJ1-6
d_gene: NA
v_gene: TRBV28
abundance: NA
CDR3aa: CASTPGTRNSPLHF
CDR3nt: TGTGCCAGCACACCGGGGACCAGGAATTCACCCCTCCACTTT

j_gene: TRBJ1-6
d_gene: TRBD1
v_gene: TRBV19
abundance: NA
CDR3aa: CASSIKSDRAVSPLHF
CDR3nt: TGTGCCAGTAGTATAAAGTCCGACAGGGCTGTTTCACCCCTCCACTTT

j_gene: TRBJ2-1
d_gene: TRBD2
v_gene: TRBV6-1
abundance: few
CDR3aa: CASSRGLAGRNEQFF
CDR3nt: TGTGCCAGCAGTCGGGGACTAGCGGGCAGAAATGAGCAGTTCTTC

j_gene: TRBJ1-5
d_gene: NA
v_gene: TRBV6-5
abundance: NA
CDR3aa: CASSYFISRRIDRSNQPQHF
CDR3nt: TGTGCCAGCAGTTACTTTATCAGTCGCAGGATAGATAGAAGCAATCAGCCCCAGCATTTT

j_gene: TRBJ2-3
d_gene: NA
v_gene: TRBV10-1
abundance: NA
CDR3aa: CASAPGNGQYF
CDR3nt: TGCGCCAGCGCTCCAGGTAATGGGCAGTATTTT

j_gene: TRBJ2-2
d_gene: TRBD1
v_gene: TRBV15
abundance: NA
CDR3aa: CATSRSGQGYGGELFF
CDR3nt: TGTGCCACCAGCAGATCCGGACAGGGGTATGGCGGGGAGCTGTTTTTT

j_gene: TRBJ2-1
d_gene: TRBD2
v_gene: TRBV7-3
abundance: NA
CDR3aa: CASSLTRTSGNNEQFF
CDR3nt: TGTGCCAGCAGCTTAACCCGGACTAGCGGAAACAATGAGCAGTTCTTC

j_gene: TRBJ1-2
d_gene: NA
v_gene: TRBV19
abundance: few
CDR3aa: CASTNTPSGSGPVTF
CDR3nt: TGTGCCAGTACCAACACCCCGTCCGGCAGCGGGCCCGTCACCTTC

j_gene: TRBJ2-2
d_gene: TRBD2
v_gene: TRBV20-1
abundance: NA
CDR3aa: CSALGLAGVNTGELFF
CDR3nt: TGCAGTGCCCTGGGACTAGCGGGAGTGAACACCGGGGAGCTGTTTTTT

j_gene: TRBJ2-7
d_gene: NA
v_gene: TRBV2
abundance: NA
CDR3aa: CASSGQGYEQYF
CDR3nt: TGTGCCAGCAGTGGGCAGGGCTACGAGCAGTACTTC

j_gene: TRBJ1-3
d_gene: NA
v_gene: TRBV7-6
abundance: NA
CDR3aa: CASSASGFSGNTIYF
CDR3nt: TGTGCCAGCAGCGCCTCAGGGTTCTCTGGAAACACCATATATTTT

j_gene: TRBJ1-5
d_gene: NA
v_gene: TRBV6-1
abundance: few
CDR3aa: CASSDTNQPQHF
CDR3nt: TGTGCCAGCAGTGACACCAATCAGCCCCAGCATTTT

j_gene: TRBJ2-7
d_gene: TRBD1
v_gene: TRBV7-2
abundance: NA
CDR3aa: CASSLRTGSYEQYF
CDR3nt: TGTGCCAGCAGCTTACGGACAGGGAGCTACGAGCAGTACTTC

j_gene: TRBJ1-5
d_gene: NA
v_gene: TRBV11-3
abundance: few
CDR3aa: CASSEGVYQPQHF
CDR3nt: TGTGCCAGCAGCGAGGGGGTTTATCAGCCCCAGCATTTT

j_gene: TRBJ2-1
d_gene: NA
v_gene: TRBV2
abundance: NA
CDR3aa: CASIRDRRGHEQFF
CDR3nt: TGTGCCAGCATCCGGGACAGGCGGGGGCATGAGCAGTTCTTC

j_gene: TRBJ1-1
d_gene: NA
v_gene: TRBV6-2/TRBV6-3
abundance: few
CDR3aa: CASRPKGLNTEAFF
CDR3nt: TGTGCCAGCAGACCCAAAGGCCTGAACACTGAAGCTTTCTTT

j_gene: TRBJ1-5
d_gene: NA
v_gene: TRBV5-1
abundance: NA
CDR3aa: CASSPAPRASGNNQPQHF
CDR3nt: TGCGCCAGCAGCCCCGCACCTCGGGCCAGCGGGAACAATCAGCCCCAGCATTTT

j_gene: TRBJ2-2
d_gene: NA
v_gene: TRBV15
abundance: NA
CDR3aa: CATSSGGGGTGELFF
CDR3nt: TGTGCCACCAGCAGCGGGGGAGGTGGCACCGGGGAGCTGTTTTTT

j_gene: TRBJ2-7
d_gene: NA
v_gene: TRBV19
abundance: NA
CDR3aa: CASSPMGGPSSYEQYF
CDR3nt: TGTGCCAGTAGTCCCATGGGGGGCCCTAGCTCCTACGAGCAGTACTTC

j_gene: TRBJ1-1
d_gene: NA
v_gene: TRBV7-9
abundance: NA
CDR3aa: CASSSQAAGTEAFF
CDR3nt: TGTGCCAGCAGCTCCCAGGCGGCAGGCACTGAAGCTTTCTTT

j_gene: TRBJ2-5
d_gene: NA
v_gene: TRBV11-3
abundance: NA
CDR3aa: CASSQPLKETQYF
CDR3nt: TGTGCCAGCAGCCAGCCCCTAAAAGAGACCCAGTACTTC